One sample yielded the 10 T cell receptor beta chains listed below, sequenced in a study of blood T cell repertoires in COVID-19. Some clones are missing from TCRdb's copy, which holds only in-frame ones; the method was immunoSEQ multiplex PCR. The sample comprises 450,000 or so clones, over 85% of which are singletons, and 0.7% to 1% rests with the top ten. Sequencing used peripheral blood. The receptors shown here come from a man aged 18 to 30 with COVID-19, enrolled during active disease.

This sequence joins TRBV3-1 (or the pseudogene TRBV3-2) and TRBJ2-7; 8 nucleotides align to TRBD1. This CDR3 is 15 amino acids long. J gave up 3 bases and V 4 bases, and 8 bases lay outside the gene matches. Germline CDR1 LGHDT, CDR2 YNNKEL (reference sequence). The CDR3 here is CASSPGTGADYEQYF. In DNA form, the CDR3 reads TGTGCCAGCAGCCCCGGGACAGGAGCAGACTACGAGCAGTACTTC.

CDR3 protein: CASSIQTGGGYGYTF. CDR3 sequence (DNA): TGTGCCAGCAGTATACAGACAGGGGGTGGGTATGGCTACACCTTC. The chain joins TRBV6-5 to TRBJ1-2, with 9 bases lining up with TRBD1. J was trimmed by 5 bases and V by 5 bases; bases with no gene match: 9. This CDR3 comprises 15 residues. Per the germline V gene, CDR1 is MNHEY and CDR2 is SVGAGI.

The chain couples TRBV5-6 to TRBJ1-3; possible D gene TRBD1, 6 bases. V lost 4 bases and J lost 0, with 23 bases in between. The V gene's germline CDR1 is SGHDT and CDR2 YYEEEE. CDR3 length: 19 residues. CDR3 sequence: CASSLTGTSTFLSGNTIYF. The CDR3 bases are TGTGCCAGCAGCCTAACCGGGACATCCACTTTCCTCTCTGGAAACACCATATATTTT.

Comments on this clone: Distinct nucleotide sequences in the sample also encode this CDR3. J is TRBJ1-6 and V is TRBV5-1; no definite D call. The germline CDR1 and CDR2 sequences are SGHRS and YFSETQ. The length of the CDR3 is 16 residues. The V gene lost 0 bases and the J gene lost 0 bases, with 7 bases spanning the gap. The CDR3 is CASSLAGSSYNSPLHF. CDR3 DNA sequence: TGCGCCAGCAGCTTGGCTGGCAGCTCCTATAATTCACCCCTCCACTTT.

The CDR3 nucleotides are TGTGCCAGCAGCCCGTGGACAGGGCGAGACACCGGGGAGCTGTTTTTT. Its protein product is CASSPWTGRDTGELFF. The chain has TRBV5-6 and TRBJ2-2; 8 bases line up with TRBD1. J lost 3 bases, V lost 4 bases, and 8 bases had no gene match. Germline V gives CDR1 SGHDT, CDR2 YYEEEE. This CDR3 is 16 amino acids long.

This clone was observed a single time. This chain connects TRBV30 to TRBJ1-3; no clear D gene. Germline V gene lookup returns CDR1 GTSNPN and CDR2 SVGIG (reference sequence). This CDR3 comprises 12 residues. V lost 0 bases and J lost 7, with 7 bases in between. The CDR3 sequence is CAWSVPGNTIYF. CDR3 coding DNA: TGTGCCTGGAGTGTACCGGGGAACACCATATATTTT.

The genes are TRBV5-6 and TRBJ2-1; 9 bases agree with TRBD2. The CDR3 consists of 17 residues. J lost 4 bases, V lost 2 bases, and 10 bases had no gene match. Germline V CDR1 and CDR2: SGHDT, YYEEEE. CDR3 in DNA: TGTGCCAGCAGCTTTGGATCTAGCGGGAAAGGGTACAATGAGCAGTTCTTC. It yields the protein CASSFGSSGKGYNEQFF.

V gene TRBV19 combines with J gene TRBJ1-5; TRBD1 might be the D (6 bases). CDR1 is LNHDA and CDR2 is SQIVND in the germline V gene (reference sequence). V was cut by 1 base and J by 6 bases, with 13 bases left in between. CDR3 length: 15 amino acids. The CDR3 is CASSIAPNRVQPQHF. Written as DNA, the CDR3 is TGTGCCAGTAGTATAGCCCCAAACAGGGTTCAGCCCCAGCATTTT.

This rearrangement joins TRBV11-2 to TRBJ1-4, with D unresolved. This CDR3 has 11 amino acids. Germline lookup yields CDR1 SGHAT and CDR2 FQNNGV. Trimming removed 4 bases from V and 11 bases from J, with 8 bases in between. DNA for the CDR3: TGTGCCAGCAGCTCCTCGGTGAAACTGTTTTTT. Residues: CASSSSVKLFF.

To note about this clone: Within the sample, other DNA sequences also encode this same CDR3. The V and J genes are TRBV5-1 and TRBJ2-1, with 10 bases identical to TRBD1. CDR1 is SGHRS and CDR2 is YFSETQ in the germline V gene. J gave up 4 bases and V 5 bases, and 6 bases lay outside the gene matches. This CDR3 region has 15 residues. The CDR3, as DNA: TGCGCCAGCAGTCCGGGACAGGGGAATTACAATGAGCAGTTCTTC. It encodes CASSPGQGNYNEQFF.